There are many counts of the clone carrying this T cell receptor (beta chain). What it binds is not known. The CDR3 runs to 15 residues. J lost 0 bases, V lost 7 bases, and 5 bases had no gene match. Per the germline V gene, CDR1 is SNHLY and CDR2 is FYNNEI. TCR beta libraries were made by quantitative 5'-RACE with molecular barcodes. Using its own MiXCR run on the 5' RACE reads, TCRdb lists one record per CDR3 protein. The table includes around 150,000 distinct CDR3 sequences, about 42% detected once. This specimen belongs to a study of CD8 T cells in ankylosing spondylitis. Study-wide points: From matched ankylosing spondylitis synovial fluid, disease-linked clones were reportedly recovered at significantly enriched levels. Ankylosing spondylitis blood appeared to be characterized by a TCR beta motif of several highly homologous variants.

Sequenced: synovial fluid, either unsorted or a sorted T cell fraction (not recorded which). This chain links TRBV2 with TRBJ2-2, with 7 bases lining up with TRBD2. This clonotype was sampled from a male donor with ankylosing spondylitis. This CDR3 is CASTSSGTNTGELFF. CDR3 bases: TGTGCCAGCACATCTAGCGGAACGAACACCGGGGAGCTGTTTTTT.